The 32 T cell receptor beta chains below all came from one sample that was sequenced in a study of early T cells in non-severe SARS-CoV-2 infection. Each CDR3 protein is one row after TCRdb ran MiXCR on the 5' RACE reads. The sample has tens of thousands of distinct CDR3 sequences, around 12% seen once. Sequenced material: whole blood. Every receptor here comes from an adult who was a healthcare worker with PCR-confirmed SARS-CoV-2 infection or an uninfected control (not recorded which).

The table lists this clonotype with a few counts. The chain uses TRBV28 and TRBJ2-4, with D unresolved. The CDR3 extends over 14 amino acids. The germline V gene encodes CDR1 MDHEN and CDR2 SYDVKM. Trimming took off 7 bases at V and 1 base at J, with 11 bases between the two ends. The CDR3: CASTQSGAKNIQYF. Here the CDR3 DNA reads TGTGCCAGCACCCAAAGTGGGGCCAAAAACATTCAGTACTTC.

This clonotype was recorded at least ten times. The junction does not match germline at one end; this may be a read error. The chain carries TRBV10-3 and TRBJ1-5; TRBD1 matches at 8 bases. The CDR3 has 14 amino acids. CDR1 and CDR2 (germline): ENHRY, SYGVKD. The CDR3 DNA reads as TGTGCCACCACTCCGGACAGGGATAGTCAGCTCCAGCATTTT. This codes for CATTPDRDSQLQHF.

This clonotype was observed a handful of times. CDR3 coding DNA: TGCAGCGTTGCCCACTCGGGGCAGAGCTATGGCTACACCTTC. It is translated as CSVAHSGQSYGYTF. The chain recombines TRBV29-1 with TRBJ1-2; maybe TRBD1 (5 bases). Germline CDR1 reads SQVTM; CDR2 reads ANQGSEA. The V end lost 4 bases, the J end lost 4 bases, and 16 bases lay between the germline ends. The CDR3 is made up of 14 amino acids. Using reference TRBV29-1 and TRBJ1-2 for the parts outside the CDR3, the full variable domain is SAVISQKPSRDICQRGTSLTIQCQVDSQVTMMFWYRQQPGQSLTLIATANQGSEATYESGFVIDKFPISRPNLTFSTLTVSNMSPEDSSIYLCSVAHSGQSYGYTFGSGTRLTVV.

CDR3 amino acids: CASSSAGTSRDTQYF. DNA of the CDR3: TGTGCCAGCAGTTCCGCCGGGACTAGTAGAGATACGCAGTATTTT. This chain connects TRBV28 to TRBJ2-3; TRBD2 aligns across 8 bases. The CDR3 extends over 15 amino acids. Germline values: CDR1 MDHEN, CDR2 SYDVKM. V dropped 4 bases and J dropped 5; count of bases not matched to a gene: 8.

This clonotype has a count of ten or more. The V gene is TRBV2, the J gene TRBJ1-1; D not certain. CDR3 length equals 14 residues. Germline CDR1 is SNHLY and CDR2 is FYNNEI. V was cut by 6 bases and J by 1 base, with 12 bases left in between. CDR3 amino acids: CASRSQATNTEAFF. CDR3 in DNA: TGTGCCAGCAGGAGTCAGGCTACGAACACTGAAGCTTTCTTT.

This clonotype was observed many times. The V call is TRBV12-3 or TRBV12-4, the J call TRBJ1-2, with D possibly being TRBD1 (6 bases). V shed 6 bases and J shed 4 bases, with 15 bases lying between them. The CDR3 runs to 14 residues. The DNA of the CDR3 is TGTGCCAGCAGCGTGGGGGGCCGTACCTATGGCTACACCTTC. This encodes CASSVGGRTYGYTF.

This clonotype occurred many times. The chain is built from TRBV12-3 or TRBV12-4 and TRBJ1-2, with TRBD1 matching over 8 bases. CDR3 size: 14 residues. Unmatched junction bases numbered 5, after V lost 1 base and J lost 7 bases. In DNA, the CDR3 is TGTGCCAGCAGTTTAGGACAGGGGAGGGGTGGCTACACCTTC. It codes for CASSLGQGRGGYTF.

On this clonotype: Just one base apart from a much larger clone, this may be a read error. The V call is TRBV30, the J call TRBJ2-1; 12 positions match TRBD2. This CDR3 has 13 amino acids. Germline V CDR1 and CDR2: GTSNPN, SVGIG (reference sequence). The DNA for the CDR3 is TGTGCCTGTTTGACTAGCGGGAGAAATGAGCAGTTATTC. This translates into CACLTSGRNEQLF.

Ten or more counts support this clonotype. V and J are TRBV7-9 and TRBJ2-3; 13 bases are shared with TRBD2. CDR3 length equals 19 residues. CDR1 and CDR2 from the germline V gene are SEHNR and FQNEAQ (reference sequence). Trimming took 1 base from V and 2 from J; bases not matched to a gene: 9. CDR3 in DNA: TGTGCCAGCAGCTTAGGGTTACTTGGGACTAGCGGGATCACAGATACGCAGTATTTT. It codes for CASSLGLLGTSGITDTQYF.

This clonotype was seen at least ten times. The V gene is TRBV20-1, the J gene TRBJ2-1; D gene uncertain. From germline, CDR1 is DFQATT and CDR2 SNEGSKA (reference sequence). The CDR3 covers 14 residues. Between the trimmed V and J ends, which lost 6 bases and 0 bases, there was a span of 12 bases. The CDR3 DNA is TGCAGTGCCTTATCCCAACGCTCCTACAATGAGCAGTTCTTC. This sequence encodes CSALSQRSYNEQFF.

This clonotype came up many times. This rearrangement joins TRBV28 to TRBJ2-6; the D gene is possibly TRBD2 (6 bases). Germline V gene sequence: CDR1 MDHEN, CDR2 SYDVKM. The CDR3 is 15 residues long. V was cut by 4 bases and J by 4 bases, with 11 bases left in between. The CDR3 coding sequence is TGTGCCAGCAGTTCCCTGGGGGGAGGGGCCAACGTCCTGACTTTC. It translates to CASSSLGGGANVLTF.

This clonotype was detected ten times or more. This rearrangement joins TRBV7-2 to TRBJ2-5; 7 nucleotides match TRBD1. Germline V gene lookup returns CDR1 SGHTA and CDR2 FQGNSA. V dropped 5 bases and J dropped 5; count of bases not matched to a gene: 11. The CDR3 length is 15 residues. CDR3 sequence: CASSPTITRGETQYF. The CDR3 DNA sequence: TGTGCCAGCAGCCCTACTATAACCAGGGGGGAGACCCAGTACTTC.

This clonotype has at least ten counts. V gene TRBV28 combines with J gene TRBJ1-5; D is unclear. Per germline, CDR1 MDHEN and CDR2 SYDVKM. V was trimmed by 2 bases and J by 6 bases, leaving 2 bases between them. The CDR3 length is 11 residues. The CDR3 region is CASSLGQPQHF. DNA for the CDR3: TGTGCCAGCAGTTTAGGTCAGCCCCAGCATTTT.

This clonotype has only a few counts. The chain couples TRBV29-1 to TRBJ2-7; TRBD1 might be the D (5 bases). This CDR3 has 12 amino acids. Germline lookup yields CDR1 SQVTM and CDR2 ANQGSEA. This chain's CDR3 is CRRQSSYYEQYF. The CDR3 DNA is TGCAGGAGACAGTCTTCCTACTACGAGCAGTACTTC.

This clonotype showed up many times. The CDR3 DNA is TGTGCCAGCAGCCTCGGGAGTTCCTACAATGAGCAGTTCTTC. Amino acid sequence: CASSLGSSYNEQFF. The chain has TRBV9 and TRBJ2-1; D might be TRBD2 (6 bases). Germline V gene lookup returns CDR1 SGDLS and CDR2 YYNGEE. The CDR3 sequence is 14 residues long. V lost 4 bases to trimming and J lost 1 base, with 9 bases between them.

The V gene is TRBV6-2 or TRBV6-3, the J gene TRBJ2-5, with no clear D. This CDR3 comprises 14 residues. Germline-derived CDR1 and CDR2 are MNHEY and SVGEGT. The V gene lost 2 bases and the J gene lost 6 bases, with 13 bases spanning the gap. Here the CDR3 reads CASSYGDSRQTQYF. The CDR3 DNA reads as TGTGCCAGCAGTTACGGAGACTCACGCCAGACCCAGTACTTC.

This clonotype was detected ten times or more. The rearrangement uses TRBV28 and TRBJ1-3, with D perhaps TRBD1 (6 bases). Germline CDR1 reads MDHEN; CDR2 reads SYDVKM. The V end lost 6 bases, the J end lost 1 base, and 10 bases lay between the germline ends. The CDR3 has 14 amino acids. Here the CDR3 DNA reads TGTGCCAGCAGCACTCAGGGGTCTGGAAACACCATATATTTT. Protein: CASSTQGSGNTIYF.

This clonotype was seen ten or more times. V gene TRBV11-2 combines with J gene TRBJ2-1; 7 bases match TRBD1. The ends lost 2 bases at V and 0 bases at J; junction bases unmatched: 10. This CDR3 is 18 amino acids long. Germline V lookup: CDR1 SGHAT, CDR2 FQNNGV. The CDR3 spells CASSLRQGIKSSYNEQFF. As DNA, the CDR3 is TGTGCCAGCAGCTTACGACAGGGTATAAAGAGCTCCTACAATGAGCAGTTCTTC.

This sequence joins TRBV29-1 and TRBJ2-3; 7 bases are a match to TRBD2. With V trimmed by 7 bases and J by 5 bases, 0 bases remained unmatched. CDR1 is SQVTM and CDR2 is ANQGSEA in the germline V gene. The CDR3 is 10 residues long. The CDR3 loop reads CSAGGDTQYF. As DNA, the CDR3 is TGCAGCGCGGGGGGAGATACGCAGTATTTT.

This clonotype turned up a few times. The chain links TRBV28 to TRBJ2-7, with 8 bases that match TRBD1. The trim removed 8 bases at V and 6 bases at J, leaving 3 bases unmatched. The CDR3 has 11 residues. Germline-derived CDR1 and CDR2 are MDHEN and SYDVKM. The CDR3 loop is CASADRAEQYF. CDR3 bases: TGTGCCAGCGCGGACAGGGCCGAGCAGTACTTC.

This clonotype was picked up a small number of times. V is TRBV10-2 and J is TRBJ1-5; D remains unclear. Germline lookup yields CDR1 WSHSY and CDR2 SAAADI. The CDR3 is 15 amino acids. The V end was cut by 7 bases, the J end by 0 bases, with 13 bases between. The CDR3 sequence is CASKRAANSNQPQHF. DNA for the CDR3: TGCGCCAGCAAAAGGGCGGCCAATAGCAATCAGCCCCAGCATTTT.

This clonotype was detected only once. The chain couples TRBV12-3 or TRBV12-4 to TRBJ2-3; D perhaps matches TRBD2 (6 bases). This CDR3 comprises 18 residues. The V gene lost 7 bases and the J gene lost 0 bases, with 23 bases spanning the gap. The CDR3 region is CASIPRAGRIHSTDTQYF. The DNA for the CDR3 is TGTGCCAGCATCCCTCGGGCGGGGCGGATTCATAGCACAGATACGCAGTATTTT.

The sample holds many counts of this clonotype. The CDR3 DNA reads as TGTGCCAGCAGCTTACCGCTATTATACCAGGGGAACTATGGCTACACCTTC. This translates into CASSLPLLYQGNYGYTF. The rearrangement links TRBV7-9 to TRBJ1-2; D perhaps matches TRBD1 (6 bases). CDR1 is SEHNR, CDR2 FQNEAQ, per germline (reference sequence). Trimming shortened V by 2 bases and J by 2 bases, and 18 bases separated the two germline ends. The CDR3 runs 17 residues.

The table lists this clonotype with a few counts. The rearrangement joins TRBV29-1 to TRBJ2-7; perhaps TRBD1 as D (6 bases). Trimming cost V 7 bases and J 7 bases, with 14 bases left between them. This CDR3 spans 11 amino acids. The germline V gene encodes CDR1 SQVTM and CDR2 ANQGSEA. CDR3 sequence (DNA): TGCAGCGCCTCGACAGGACTGGAGCAGTACTTC. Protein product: CSASTGLEQYF.

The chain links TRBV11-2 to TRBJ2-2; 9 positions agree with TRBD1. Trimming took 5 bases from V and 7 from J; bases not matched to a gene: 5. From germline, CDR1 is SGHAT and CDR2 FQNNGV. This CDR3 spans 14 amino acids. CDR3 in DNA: TGTGCCAGCAGCCAGACAGGGGGAGGCGGGGAGCTGTTTTTT. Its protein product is CASSQTGGGGELFF. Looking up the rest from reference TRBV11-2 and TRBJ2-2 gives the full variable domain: EAGVAQSPRYKIIEKRQSVAFWCNPISGHATLYWYQQILGQGPKLLIQFQNNGVVDDSQLPKDRFSAERLKGVDSTLKIQPAKLEDSAVYLCASSQTGGGGELFFGEGSRLTVL.

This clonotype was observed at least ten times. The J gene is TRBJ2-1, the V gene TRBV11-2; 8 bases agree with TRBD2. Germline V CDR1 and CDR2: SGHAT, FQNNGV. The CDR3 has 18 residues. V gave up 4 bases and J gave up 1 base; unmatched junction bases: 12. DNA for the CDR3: TGTGCCAGCAGCTCTGTCTCGGGAGGGCCTAAATCCTACAATGAGCAGTTCTTC. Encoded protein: CASSSVSGGPKSYNEQFF.

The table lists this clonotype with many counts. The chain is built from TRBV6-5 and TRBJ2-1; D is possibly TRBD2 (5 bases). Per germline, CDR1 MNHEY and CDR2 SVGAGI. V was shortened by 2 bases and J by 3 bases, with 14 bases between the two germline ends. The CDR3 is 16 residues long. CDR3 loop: CASSYAGKTNYNEQFF. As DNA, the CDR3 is TGTGCCAGCAGTTACGCCGGGAAAACAAACTACAATGAGCAGTTCTTC.

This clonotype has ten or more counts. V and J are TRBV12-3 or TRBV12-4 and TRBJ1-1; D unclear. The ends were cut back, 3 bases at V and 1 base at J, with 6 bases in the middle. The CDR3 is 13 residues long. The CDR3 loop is CASSFGRNTEAFF. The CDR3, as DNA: TGTGCCAGCAGTTTTGGACGGAACACTGAAGCTTTCTTT.

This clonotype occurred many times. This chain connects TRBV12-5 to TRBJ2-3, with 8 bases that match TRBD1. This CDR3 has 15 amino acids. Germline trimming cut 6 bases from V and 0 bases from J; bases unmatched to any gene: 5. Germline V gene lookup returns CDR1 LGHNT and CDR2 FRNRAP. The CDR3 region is CASGPDRVSTDTQYF. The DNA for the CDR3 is TGTGCTAGTGGCCCGGACAGGGTGAGCACAGATACGCAGTATTTT.

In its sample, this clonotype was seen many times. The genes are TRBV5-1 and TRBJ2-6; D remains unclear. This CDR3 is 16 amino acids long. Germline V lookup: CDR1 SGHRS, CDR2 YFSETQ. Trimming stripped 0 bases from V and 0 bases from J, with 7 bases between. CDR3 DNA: TGCGCCAGCAGCTTGGAACTGATCTCTGGGGCCAACGTCCTGACTTTC. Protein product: CASSLELISGANVLTF.

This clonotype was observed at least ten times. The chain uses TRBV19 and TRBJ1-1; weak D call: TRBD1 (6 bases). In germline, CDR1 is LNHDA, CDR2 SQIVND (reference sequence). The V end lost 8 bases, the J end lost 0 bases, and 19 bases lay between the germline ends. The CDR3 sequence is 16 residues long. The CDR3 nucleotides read TGTGCCAGTTACCCCGGGACACCCTACATGAACACTGAAGCTTTCTTT. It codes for CASYPGTPYMNTEAFF.

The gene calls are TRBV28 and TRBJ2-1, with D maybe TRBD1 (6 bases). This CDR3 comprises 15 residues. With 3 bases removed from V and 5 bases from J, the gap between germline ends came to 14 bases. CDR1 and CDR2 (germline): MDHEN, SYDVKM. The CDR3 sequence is CASSFWGRADNEQFF. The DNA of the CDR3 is TGTGCCAGCAGTTTCTGGGGGCGGGCAGACAATGAGCAGTTCTTC.